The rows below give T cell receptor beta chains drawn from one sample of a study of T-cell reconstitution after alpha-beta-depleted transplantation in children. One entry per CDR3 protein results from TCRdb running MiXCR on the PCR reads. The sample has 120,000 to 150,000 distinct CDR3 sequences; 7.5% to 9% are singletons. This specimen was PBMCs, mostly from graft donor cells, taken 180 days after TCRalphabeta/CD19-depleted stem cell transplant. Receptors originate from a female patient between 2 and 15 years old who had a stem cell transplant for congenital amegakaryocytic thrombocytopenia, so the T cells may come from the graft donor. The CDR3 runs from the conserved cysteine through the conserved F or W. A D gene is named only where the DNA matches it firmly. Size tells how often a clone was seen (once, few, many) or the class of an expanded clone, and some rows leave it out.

cdr3_nt: TGTGCCACCAGTGATTTTCGGCGGGGCTCCACTGATACGCAGTATTTT
cdr3_aa: CATSDFRRGSTDTQYF
d_call: .
v_call: TRBV24-1
clone_size: .
j_call: TRBJ2-3

cdr3_nt: TGCGCCAGCAGCCAAGTAGGTCAGGGGTTCTACAATGAGCAGTTCTTC
cdr3_aa: CASSQVGQGFYNEQFF
d_call: .
v_call: TRBV4-3
clone_size: many
j_call: TRBJ2-1

cdr3_nt: TGTGCCAGCAGCTTAGCAATAGCGGGGGCCTACGAGCAGTACTTC
cdr3_aa: CASSLAIAGAYEQYF
d_call: TRBD2
v_call: TRBV7-8
clone_size: few
j_call: TRBJ2-7

cdr3_nt: TGTGCCAGCAGCTTAGACCGACGGGGGCTGTTTTTT
cdr3_aa: CASSLDRRGLFF
d_call: .
v_call: TRBV11-2
clone_size: many
j_call: TRBJ2-2

cdr3_nt: TGTGCCAGCAGGTCAGGGGGCCATTATGGCTACACCTTC
cdr3_aa: CASRSGGHYGYTF
d_call: TRBD1
v_call: TRBV28
clone_size: many
j_call: TRBJ1-2

cdr3_nt: TGCAGTGCTAGTAGGGCCGGGCACGCTCGGTTC
cdr3_aa: CSASRAGHARF
d_call: .
v_call: TRBV20-1
clone_size: few
j_call: TRBJ2-5

cdr3_nt: TGCGCCAGCAGCTTGGGGGTAGCAGGAGACTACGAGCAGTACTTC
cdr3_aa: CASSLGVAGDYEQYF
d_call: .
v_call: TRBV5-1
clone_size: many
j_call: TRBJ2-7

cdr3_nt: TGCAGTGCTAGCCCTCGGGGTCACATTCAGTACTTC
cdr3_aa: CSASPRGHIQYF
d_call: .
v_call: TRBV20-1
clone_size: many
j_call: TRBJ2-4

cdr3_nt: TGCGCCAGCAGGAGGGACCCAACCGGGGAGACCCAGTACTTC
cdr3_aa: CASRRDPTGETQYF
d_call: .
v_call: TRBV5-1
clone_size: many
j_call: TRBJ2-5

cdr3_nt: TGCAGCACACAGGGCTACAATGAGCAGTTCTTC
cdr3_aa: CSTQGYNEQFF
d_call: .
v_call: TRBV29-1
clone_size: .
j_call: TRBJ2-1

cdr3_nt: TGTGCCAGCAGAAAAAGGGGAGGTTCGGAAGAAAAACTGTTTTTT
cdr3_aa: CASRKRGGSEEKLFF
d_call: .
v_call: TRBV28
clone_size: few
j_call: TRBJ1-4

cdr3_nt: TGTGCCAGCAGCTTATTTTCAGACAACTATGGCTACACCTTC
cdr3_aa: CASSLFSDNYGYTF
d_call: .
v_call: TRBV7-9
clone_size: many
j_call: TRBJ1-2

cdr3_nt: TGCAGTGCTAGAGATCCCCGGACAGGGGTTTATTCACCCCTCCACTTT
cdr3_aa: CSARDPRTGVYSPLHF
d_call: TRBD1
v_call: TRBV20-1
clone_size: many
j_call: TRBJ1-6

cdr3_nt: TGTGCCAGCAGCTTTAGGAAACTAGCGGGAGGGCCAACAGATACGCAGTATTTT
cdr3_aa: CASSFRKLAGGPTDTQYF
d_call: TRBD2
v_call: TRBV11-1
clone_size: many
j_call: TRBJ2-3

cdr3_nt: TGCGCCAGTATGACTAGCGGAGTTTACAATGAGCAGTTCTTC
cdr3_aa: CASMTSGVYNEQFF
d_call: TRBD2
v_call: TRBV5-1
clone_size: many
j_call: TRBJ2-1

cdr3_nt: TGCGCCAGCAGCCAAGATGTGGACTACCCCAGTCACAATGAGCAGTTCTTC
cdr3_aa: CASSQDVDYPSHNEQFF
d_call: .
v_call: TRBV4-1
clone_size: few
j_call: TRBJ2-1

cdr3_nt: TGTGCCAGCTCACCGGGACAGGGACACGAAAAACTGTTTTTT
cdr3_aa: CASSPGQGHEKLFF
d_call: TRBD1
v_call: TRBV18
clone_size: many
j_call: TRBJ1-4

cdr3_nt: TGTGCCTGTAAAAAACACAGGGGTAACTATGGCTACACCTTC
cdr3_aa: CACKKHRGNYGYTF
d_call: TRBD1
v_call: TRBV30
clone_size: .
j_call: TRBJ1-2

cdr3_nt: TGCAGCGTTGATACCGGGTCTGGAAACACCATATATTTT
cdr3_aa: CSVDTGSGNTIYF
d_call: .
v_call: TRBV29-1
clone_size: many
j_call: TRBJ1-3

cdr3_nt: TGTGCCAGCAGTTACGGTCAGGGCGGCGAGCAGTACTTC
cdr3_aa: CASSYGQGGEQYF
d_call: .
v_call: TRBV6-5
clone_size: many
j_call: TRBJ2-7

cdr3_nt: TGTGCCAGCAGCCATCCGGGACTAGTCGGAGATACGCAGTATTTT
cdr3_aa: CASSHPGLVGDTQYF
d_call: TRBD2
v_call: TRBV7-2
clone_size: many
j_call: TRBJ2-3

cdr3_nt: TGTACCAGCAGTTCCAAACGGACAGGGGGCGAGGACACCGGGGAGCTGTTTTTT
cdr3_aa: CTSSSKRTGGEDTGELFF
d_call: TRBD1
v_call: TRBV6-4
clone_size: .
j_call: TRBJ2-2

cdr3_nt: TGCGCCAGCAGCTTCCTAGCGGGAGGTTTCAGTGAGCAGTTCTTC
cdr3_aa: CASSFLAGGFSEQFF
d_call: TRBD2
v_call: TRBV5-1
clone_size: many
j_call: TRBJ2-1

cdr3_nt: TGTGCCAGCAGTGACGGGGGGGCCGTGAATGAGCAGTTCTTC
cdr3_aa: CASSDGGAVNEQFF
d_call: TRBD2
v_call: TRBV12-3/TRBV12-4
clone_size: .
j_call: TRBJ2-1

cdr3_nt: TGTGCCAGCAGCTTATGGGGCGACAGCTCTGGAAACACCATATATTTT
cdr3_aa: CASSLWGDSSGNTIYF
d_call: .
v_call: TRBV7-8
clone_size: many
j_call: TRBJ1-3

cdr3_nt: TGTGCCAGCAGCTTAGAGGGCAGGGTACCGTCGACTGAAGCTTTCTTT
cdr3_aa: CASSLEGRVPSTEAFF
d_call: .
v_call: TRBV7-2
clone_size: few
j_call: TRBJ1-1

cdr3_nt: TGTGCCAGCAGTTTCACCCCGGACAGGGAGGACCAAGAGACCCAGTACTTC
cdr3_aa: CASSFTPDREDQETQYF
d_call: TRBD1
v_call: TRBV28
clone_size: many
j_call: TRBJ2-5

cdr3_nt: TGTGCCAGCAGCAAAGCCGGCGGGAGGTGCACAGATACGCAGTATTTT
cdr3_aa: CASSKAGGRCTDTQYF
d_call: .
v_call: TRBV21-1
clone_size: .
j_call: TRBJ2-3

cdr3_nt: TGCAGTGCTAGAGACGGGACTAGCGGCTCCTACGAGCAGTACTTC
cdr3_aa: CSARDGTSGSYEQYF
d_call: TRBD2
v_call: TRBV20-1
clone_size: .
j_call: TRBJ2-7

cdr3_nt: TGTGCCAGCTCACCACCGGGGATGGTTCGAGTTGAAGCTTTCTTT
cdr3_aa: CASSPPGMVRVEAFF
d_call: .
v_call: TRBV18
clone_size: .
j_call: TRBJ1-1

cdr3_nt: TGTGCCAGCAGCAAACCGGGACTTATGGACAATGAGCAGTTCTTC
cdr3_aa: CASSKPGLMDNEQFF
d_call: .
v_call: TRBV7-2
clone_size: many
j_call: TRBJ2-1

cdr3_nt: TGTGTCTCTAGGACAGGGGAGTCAGATACGCAGTATTTT
cdr3_aa: CVSRTGESDTQYF
d_call: TRBD1
v_call: TRBV28
clone_size: many
j_call: TRBJ2-3

cdr3_nt: TGCAGTCCCCGAGATGGGGAGTTGGGTGAGACCCAGTACTTC
cdr3_aa: CSPRDGELGETQYF
d_call: .
v_call: TRBV20-1
clone_size: many
j_call: TRBJ2-5

cdr3_nt: TGTGCCAGCAGCTTAGGGAGAGATATGCAGTATTTT
cdr3_aa: CASSLGRDMQYF
d_call: .
v_call: TRBV11-2
clone_size: .
j_call: TRBJ2-3

cdr3_nt: TGCGCCAGCAGCCAAGATGTTGTGGGGTATGCGGAGGGAGAGGTCGACGAGCAGTACTTC
cdr3_aa: CASSQDVVGYAEGEVDEQYF
d_call: .
v_call: TRBV4-3
clone_size: few
j_call: TRBJ2-7

cdr3_nt: TGTGCCACCAGTGATAAGGTAGTAGGGTCAGAAAACAGTCAGTACTTC
cdr3_aa: CATSDKVVGSENSQYF
d_call: .
v_call: TRBV24-1
clone_size: .
j_call: TRBJ2-4

cdr3_nt: TGCGCCAGCAGCTTGTCTCGGTTCGGCTATGAAAAACTGTTTTTT
cdr3_aa: CASSLSRFGYEKLFF
d_call: .
v_call: TRBV5-1
clone_size: .
j_call: TRBJ1-4

cdr3_nt: TGTGCCAGCAGCTTGTCGAGGGGTAGCGGGAGTTTTACCGGGGAGCTGTTTTTT
cdr3_aa: CASSLSRGSGSFTGELFF
d_call: TRBD2
v_call: TRBV5-4
clone_size: .
j_call: TRBJ2-2

cdr3_nt: TGTGCCAGCAGCTCGTCACTCACAGATACGCAGTATTTT
cdr3_aa: CASSSSLTDTQYF
d_call: .
v_call: TRBV11-3
clone_size: .
j_call: TRBJ2-3

cdr3_nt: TGCAGTGCTAGGGGTGGGCAAGCTGGGGCCAACGTCCTGACTTTC
cdr3_aa: CSARGGQAGANVLTF
d_call: .
v_call: TRBV20-1
clone_size: many
j_call: TRBJ2-6

cdr3_nt: TGCGCCAGCAGCCAGCTTGGGTGGGACACTGAAGCTTTCTTT
cdr3_aa: CASSQLGWDTEAFF
d_call: .
v_call: TRBV5-1
clone_size: many
j_call: TRBJ1-1

cdr3_nt: TGCAGTGCTAGGACAGCCCACTCGAACACCGGGGAGCTGTTTTTT
cdr3_aa: CSARTAHSNTGELFF
d_call: .
v_call: TRBV20-1
clone_size: many
j_call: TRBJ2-2

cdr3_nt: TGTGCCAGCAGCGCTAGGGGGGATAGCAATCAGCCCCAGCATTTT
cdr3_aa: CASSARGDSNQPQHF
d_call: .
v_call: TRBV5-5
clone_size: many
j_call: TRBJ1-5

cdr3_nt: TGTGCCAGCAGCGTCTCGCCCTCTAGCACAGATACGCAGTATTTT
cdr3_aa: CASSVSPSSTDTQYF
d_call: .
v_call: TRBV9
clone_size: many
j_call: TRBJ2-3

cdr3_nt: TGTGCCAGCAGCGTGACAGGGAATACGCAGTATTTT
cdr3_aa: CASSVTGNTQYF
d_call: TRBD1
v_call: TRBV7-9
clone_size: .
j_call: TRBJ2-3

cdr3_nt: TGTGCCAGCAGCTTAGCGTCTTTGGCGGGGGCCAACGTCCTGACTTTC
cdr3_aa: CASSLASLAGANVLTF
d_call: .
v_call: TRBV7-2
clone_size: .
j_call: TRBJ2-6

cdr3_nt: TGTGCCAGCAGTGAAGCGCTTCGACGTAGCACTGAAGCTTTCTTT
cdr3_aa: CASSEALRRSTEAFF
d_call: .
v_call: TRBV6-1
clone_size: .
j_call: TRBJ1-1

cdr3_nt: TGTGCCATCAGTGAGTCAGGGGGGCAAGAGACCCAGTACTTC
cdr3_aa: CAISESGGQETQYF
d_call: .
v_call: TRBV10-3
clone_size: many
j_call: TRBJ2-5

cdr3_nt: TGTGCCAGTAGGGGCGGGGACCGCACCGATACGCAGTATTTT
cdr3_aa: CASRGGDRTDTQYF
d_call: .
v_call: TRBV6-2/TRBV6-3
clone_size: .
j_call: TRBJ2-3

cdr3_nt: TGTGCCAGCAGCTTCCCTCGACTAGCGGGAACCCAGGGTGAGCAGTTCTTC
cdr3_aa: CASSFPRLAGTQGEQFF
d_call: TRBD2
v_call: TRBV7-9
clone_size: many
j_call: TRBJ2-1

cdr3_nt: TGTGCCAGCAGCCACCGACTTGACAGGGCTATGCGTAATGAGCAGTTCTTC
cdr3_aa: CASSHRLDRAMRNEQFF
d_call: TRBD1
v_call: TRBV6-5
clone_size: few
j_call: TRBJ2-1

cdr3_nt: TGTGCCAGCAGCGGCCGGACGGCTGGAAACACCATATATTTT
cdr3_aa: CASSGRTAGNTIYF
d_call: .
v_call: TRBV7-9
clone_size: many
j_call: TRBJ1-3

cdr3_nt: TGCAGCGTTAGGCTAGCGGGAGGTGCAGATACGCAGTATTTT
cdr3_aa: CSVRLAGGADTQYF
d_call: TRBD2
v_call: TRBV29-1
clone_size: many
j_call: TRBJ2-3

cdr3_nt: TGTGCCAGCAGTCCTCCGGGACAGGGGCAGGACGAGCAGTACTTC
cdr3_aa: CASSPPGQGQDEQYF
d_call: TRBD1
v_call: TRBV7-9
clone_size: .
j_call: TRBJ2-7

cdr3_nt: TGTGCCACCAGTGCCGGACTGGACAGGGGGCTTGAAAAACTGTTTTTT
cdr3_aa: CATSAGLDRGLEKLFF
d_call: TRBD1
v_call: TRBV24-1
clone_size: few
j_call: TRBJ1-4